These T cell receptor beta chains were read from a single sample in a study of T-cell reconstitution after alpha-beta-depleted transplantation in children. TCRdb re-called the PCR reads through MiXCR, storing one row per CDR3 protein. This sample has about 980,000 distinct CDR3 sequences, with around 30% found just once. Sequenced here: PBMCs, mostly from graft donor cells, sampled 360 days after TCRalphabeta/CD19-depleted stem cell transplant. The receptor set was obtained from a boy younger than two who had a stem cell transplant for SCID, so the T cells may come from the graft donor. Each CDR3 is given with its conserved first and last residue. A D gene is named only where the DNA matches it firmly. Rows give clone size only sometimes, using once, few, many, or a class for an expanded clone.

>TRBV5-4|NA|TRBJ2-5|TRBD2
TGTGCCAGCAGCTCACTAGCGGGGGGCCGGCAGACCCAGTACTTC
CASSSLAGGRQTQYF
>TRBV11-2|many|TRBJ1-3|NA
TGTGCCAGCAGCCTGGGGTTCCGTCTCTCTGGAAACACCATATATTTT
CASSLGFRLSGNTIYF
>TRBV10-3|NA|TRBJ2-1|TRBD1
TGTGCCATCAGCAGACAGGGTCCCCTCAATGAGCAGTTCTTC
CAISRQGPLNEQFF
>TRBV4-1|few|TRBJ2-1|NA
TGCGCCAGCAGCCCCTTCGCAGGGTCCAATGAGCAGTTCTTC
CASSPFAGSNEQFF
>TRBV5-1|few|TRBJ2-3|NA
TGCGCCAGCAGCTTGGATCCCGGACCCTCGACAGATACGCAGTATTTT
CASSLDPGPSTDTQYF
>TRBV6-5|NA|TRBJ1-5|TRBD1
TGTGCCAGCAGTCCCCGGGACAGGGGTAGCCAGCCCCAGCATTTT
CASSPRDRGSQPQHF
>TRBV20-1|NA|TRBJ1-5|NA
TGCAGTGCGAGTGGGGTTAGCAATCAGCCCCAGCATTTT
CSASGVSNQPQHF
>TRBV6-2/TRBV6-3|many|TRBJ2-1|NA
TGTGCCAGCAGTTCCCTTCGACAAGATTACAATGAGCAGTTCTTC
CASSSLRQDYNEQFF
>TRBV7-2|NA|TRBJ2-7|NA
TGTGCCAGCAGCATATCCCTTAGTGGGCGCTTTCACTACGAGCAGTACTTC
CASSISLSGRFHYEQYF
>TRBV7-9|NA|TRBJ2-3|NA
TGTGCCAGCAGCACCCGACTAGTTCCAGATACGCAGTATTTT
CASSTRLVPDTQYF
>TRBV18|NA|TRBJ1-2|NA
TGTGCCAGCTCACCGGGGAGGGGCGCAGACTATGGCTACACCTTC
CASSPGRGADYGYTF
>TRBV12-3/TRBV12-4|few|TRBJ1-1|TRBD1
TGTGCCAGCAGTCCCCGACAGGGGACCAACACTGAAGCTTTCTTT
CASSPRQGTNTEAFF
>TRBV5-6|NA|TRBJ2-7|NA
TGTGCCAGCAGCTTGAGAGGCCAGGGAGCTGAGCAGTACTTC
CASSLRGQGAEQYF
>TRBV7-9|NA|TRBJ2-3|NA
TGTGCCAGCAGTTTACCACAGGGCTTCACCTCGGTGGATACGCAGTATTTT
CASSLPQGFTSVDTQYF
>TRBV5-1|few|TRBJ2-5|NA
TGCGCCAGCAGCCGACAGGTTGAAGAGACCCAGTACTTC
CASSRQVEETQYF
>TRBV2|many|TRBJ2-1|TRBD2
TGTGCCAGCACCCCCCAACCGGGGGGTCTAAGCTCCTACAATGAGCAGTTCTTC
CASTPQPGGLSSYNEQFF
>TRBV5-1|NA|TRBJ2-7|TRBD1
TGCGCCAGCAGCGAATCGGCCGGGACAGGTTATTTCGAGCAGTACTTC
CASSESAGTGYFEQYF
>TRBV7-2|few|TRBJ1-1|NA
TGTGCCAGCAGCTTTAGGGGACACATGAACACTGAAGCTTTCTTT
CASSFRGHMNTEAFF
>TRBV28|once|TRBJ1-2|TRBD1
TGTGCCAGCAGTTTATTTCAGGGGGCTACGACCTTC
CASSLFQGATTF
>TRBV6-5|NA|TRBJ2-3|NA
TGTGCCAGCAGTTCGAGACGGTTAAGCACAGATACGCAGTATTTT
CASSSRRLSTDTQYF
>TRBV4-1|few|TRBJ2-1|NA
TGCGCCAGCAGGGCAGGTCAACGGGACAATGAGCAGTTCTTC
CASRAGQRDNEQFF
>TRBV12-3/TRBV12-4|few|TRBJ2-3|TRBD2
TGTGCCAGCAGTCAGACTAAAAAGCTAGCGGGGGCGGATACGCAGTATTTT
CASSQTKKLAGADTQYF
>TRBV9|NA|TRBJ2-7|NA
TGTGCCAGCAGCGGAGGACTCGAGGCCGTGCAGTACTTC
CASSGGLEAVQYF
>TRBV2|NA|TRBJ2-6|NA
TGTGCCAGCAGTGATCGAGCCTCTGGGGCCAACGTCCTGACTTTC
CASSDRASGANVLTF
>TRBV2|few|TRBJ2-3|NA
TGTGCCAGCAGTGAAGGGTCAGGACCAGTTACGCAGTATTTT
CASSEGSGPVTQYF
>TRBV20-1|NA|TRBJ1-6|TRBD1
TGCAGTGCGATAGACAGGGCGGCGAATTCACCCCTCCACTTT
CSAIDRAANSPLHF
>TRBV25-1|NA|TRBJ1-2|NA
TGTGCCAGCAGTGAAGGGCAGCATGGCTACACCTTC
CASSEGQHGYTF
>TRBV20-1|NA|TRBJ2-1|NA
TGCAGTGCTCCTAACAAATTCTCCTACAATGAGCAGTTCTTC
CSAPNKFSYNEQFF
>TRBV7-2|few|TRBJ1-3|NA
TGTGCCAGCAGCCCCCTAAGGGCTGGAAACACCATATATTTT
CASSPLRAGNTIYF
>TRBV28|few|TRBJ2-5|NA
TGTGCCAGCAGTAAGGGGGGACTGAAAGAGACCCAGTACTTC
CASSKGGLKETQYF
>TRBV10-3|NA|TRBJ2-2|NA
TGTGCCATCAGTGAGTCGAGTAGACGCACCGGGGAGCTGTTTTTT
CAISESSRRTGELFF
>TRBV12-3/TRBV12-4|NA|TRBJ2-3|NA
TGTGCCAGCGGTGGAACCCTCGTGGGCACAGATACGCAGTATTTT
CASGGTLVGTDTQYF
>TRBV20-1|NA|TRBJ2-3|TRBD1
TGCAGCTCCCGTGGGGGCAGGGGGCTAGATACGCAGTATTTT
CSSRGGRGLDTQYF
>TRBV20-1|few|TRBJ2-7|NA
TGCAGTGCTAACAAACCGAGGGACTGGACCTACGAGCAGTACTTC
CSANKPRDWTYEQYF
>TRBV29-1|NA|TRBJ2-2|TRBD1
TGCAGCGTTGCGACAGGGTATACCACCGGGGAGCTGTTTTTT
CSVATGYTTGELFF
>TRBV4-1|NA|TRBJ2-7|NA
TGCGCCAGCAGCCAAGTAGCGGCGAGCTACGAGCAGTACTTC
CASSQVAASYEQYF
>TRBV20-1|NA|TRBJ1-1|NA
TGCAGTGCCCAGGGGCCCACTGAAGCTTTCTTT
CSAQGPTEAFF
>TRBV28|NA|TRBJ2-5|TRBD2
TGTGCCAGCAGTTTTATACTAGCGGGGCCGGGAGAGACCCAGTACTTC
CASSFILAGPGETQYF
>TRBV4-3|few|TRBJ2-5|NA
TGCGCCAGCAGCCAAGATCTTGTATCGGGTGGGGAGACCCAGTACTTC
CASSQDLVSGGETQYF
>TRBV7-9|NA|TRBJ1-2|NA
TGTGCCAGCAGCTTAGACGGTACTCCTTATGGCTACACCTTC
CASSLDGTPYGYTF
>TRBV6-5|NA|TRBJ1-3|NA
TGTGCCAGCAGTTCCAGCCCGGGACACCTGACCAACACCATATATTTT
CASSSSPGHLTNTIYF
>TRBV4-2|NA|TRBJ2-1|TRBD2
TGTGCCAGCAGCCAAGTTAGCGGGGGGGCCGATAATGAGCAGTTCTTC
CASSQVSGGADNEQFF
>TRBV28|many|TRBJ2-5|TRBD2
TGTGCCAGCTCCCCATGGGTAGCGGGGATACAAGAGACCCAGTACTTC
CASSPWVAGIQETQYF
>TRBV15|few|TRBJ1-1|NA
TGTGCCACCAGCAGAGATAGGGCGGACGAAGAAGCTTTCTTT
CATSRDRADEEAFF
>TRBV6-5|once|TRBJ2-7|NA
TGTGCCAGCAAGGGATACTACGAGCAGTACTTC
CASKGYYEQYF
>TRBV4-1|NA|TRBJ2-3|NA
TGCGCCAGCAGCCAAGATGGGACCGATTTGGATACGCAGTATTTT
CASSQDGTDLDTQYF
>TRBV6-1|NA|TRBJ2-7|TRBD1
TGTGCCAGCAGCATACAGGGGAACACCTACGAGCAGTACTTC
CASSIQGNTYEQYF
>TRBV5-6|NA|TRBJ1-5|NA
TGTGCCAGCAGCTTCGGCGGGGAAAATCAGCCCCAGCATTTT
CASSFGGENQPQHF
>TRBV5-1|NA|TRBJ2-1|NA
TGCGCCAGCAGCTTGGAGAGCTACACCAACCCTACTCTTAGTGAGCAGTTCTTC
CASSLESYTNPTLSEQFF